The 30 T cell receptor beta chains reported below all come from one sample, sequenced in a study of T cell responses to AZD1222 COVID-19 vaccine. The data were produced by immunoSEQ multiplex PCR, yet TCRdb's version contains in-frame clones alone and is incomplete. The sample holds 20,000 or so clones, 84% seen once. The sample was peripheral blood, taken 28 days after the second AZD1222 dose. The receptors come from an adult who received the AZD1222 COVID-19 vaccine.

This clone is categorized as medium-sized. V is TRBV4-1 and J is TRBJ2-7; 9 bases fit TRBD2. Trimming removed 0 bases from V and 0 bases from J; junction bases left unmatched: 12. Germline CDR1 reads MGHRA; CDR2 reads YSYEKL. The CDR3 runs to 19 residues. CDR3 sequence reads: CASSQDAASGDPSSYEQYF. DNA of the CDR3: TGCGCCAGCAGCCAAGATGCAGCTAGCGGGGACCCTAGCTCCTACGAGCAGTACTTC.

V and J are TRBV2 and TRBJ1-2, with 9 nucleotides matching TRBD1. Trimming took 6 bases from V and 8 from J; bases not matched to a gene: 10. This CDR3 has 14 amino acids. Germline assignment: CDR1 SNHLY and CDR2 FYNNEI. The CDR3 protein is CASSQDRGMEGYTF. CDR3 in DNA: TGTGCCAGCAGCCAGGACAGGGGTATGGAAGGCTACACCTTC.

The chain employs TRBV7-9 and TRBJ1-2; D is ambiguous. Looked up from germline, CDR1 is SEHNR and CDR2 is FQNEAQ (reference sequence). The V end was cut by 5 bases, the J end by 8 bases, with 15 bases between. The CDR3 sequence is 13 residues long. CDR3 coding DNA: TGTGCCAGCAGCCCGGGCATAGCGGGAGGCTACACCTTC. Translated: CASSPGIAGGYTF.

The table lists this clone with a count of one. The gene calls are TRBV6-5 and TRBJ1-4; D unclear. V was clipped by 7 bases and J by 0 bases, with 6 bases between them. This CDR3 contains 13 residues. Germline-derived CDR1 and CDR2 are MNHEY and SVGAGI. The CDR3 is CASTLATNEKLFF. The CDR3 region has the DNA TGTGCCAGCACATTGGCAACTAATGAAAAACTGTTTTTT.

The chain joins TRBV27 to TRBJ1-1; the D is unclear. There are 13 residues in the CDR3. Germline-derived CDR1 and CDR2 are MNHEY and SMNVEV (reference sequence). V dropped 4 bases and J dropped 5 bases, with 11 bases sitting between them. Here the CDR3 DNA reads TGTGCCAGCAGTTCTCCGATCGTGACTGAAGCTTTCTTT. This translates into CASSSPIVTEAFF.

This chain's CDR3 is CASTRGSYNEQFF. CDR3 nucleotide sequence: TGTGCCAGCACGAGAGGGTCCTACAATGAGCAGTTCTTC. The chain recombines TRBV11-3 with TRBJ2-1; D might be TRBD2 (5 bases). The V end lost 7 bases, the J end lost 1 base, and 8 bases lay between the germline ends. Germline V gene data show CDR1 as SGHNT and CDR2 as YENEEA. The CDR3 is 13 residues long.

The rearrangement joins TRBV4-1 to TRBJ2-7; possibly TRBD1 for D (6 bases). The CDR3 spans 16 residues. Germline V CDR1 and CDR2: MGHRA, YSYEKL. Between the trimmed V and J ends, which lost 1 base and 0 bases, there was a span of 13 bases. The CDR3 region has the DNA TGCGCCAGCAGCCAAGGCCAGGGGCCCACCTCCTACGAGCAGTACTTC. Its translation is CASSQGQGPTSYEQYF.

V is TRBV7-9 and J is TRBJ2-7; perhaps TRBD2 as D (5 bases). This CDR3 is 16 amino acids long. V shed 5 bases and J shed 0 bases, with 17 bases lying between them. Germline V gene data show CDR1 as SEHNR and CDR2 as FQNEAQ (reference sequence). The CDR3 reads CASSATGVTLSYEQYF. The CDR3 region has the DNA TGTGCCAGCAGCGCCACCGGGGTTACACTCTCCTACGAGCAGTACTTC.

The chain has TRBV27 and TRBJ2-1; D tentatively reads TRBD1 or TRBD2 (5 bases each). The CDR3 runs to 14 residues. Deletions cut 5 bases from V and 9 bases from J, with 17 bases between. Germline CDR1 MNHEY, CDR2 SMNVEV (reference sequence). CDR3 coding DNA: TGTGCCAGCAGTGCCCCCCCAGTGGGGGTTGAGCAGTTCTTC. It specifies CASSAPPVGVEQFF.

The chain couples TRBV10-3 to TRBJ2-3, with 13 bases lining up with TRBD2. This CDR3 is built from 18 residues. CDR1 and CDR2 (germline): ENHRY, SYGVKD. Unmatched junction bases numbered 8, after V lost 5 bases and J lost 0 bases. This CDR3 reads CAISPGLAGKTSTDTQYF. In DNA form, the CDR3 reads TGTGCCATCAGTCCGGGACTAGCGGGGAAGACTAGCACAGATACGCAGTATTTT.

The CDR3, as DNA: TGCGCCAGCAGCTTCTCCTCAGGGGGGGGAGGAGCTGCAACTAATGAAAAACTGTTTTTT. Protein: CASSFSSGGGGAATNEKLFF. This sequence joins TRBV5-1 and TRBJ1-4; 7 bases align to TRBD1. Germline values: CDR1 SGHRS, CDR2 YFSETQ. V was pared by 2 bases and J by 0 bases, with 16 bases of the junction left unmatched. This CDR3 region has 20 residues.

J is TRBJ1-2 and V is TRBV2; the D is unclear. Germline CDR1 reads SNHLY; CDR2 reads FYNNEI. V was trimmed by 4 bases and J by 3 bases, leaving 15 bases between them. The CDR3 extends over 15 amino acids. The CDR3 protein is CASSGTLAGDYGYTF. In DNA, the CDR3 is TGTGCCAGCAGTGGTACCTTAGCAGGAGACTATGGCTACACCTTC.

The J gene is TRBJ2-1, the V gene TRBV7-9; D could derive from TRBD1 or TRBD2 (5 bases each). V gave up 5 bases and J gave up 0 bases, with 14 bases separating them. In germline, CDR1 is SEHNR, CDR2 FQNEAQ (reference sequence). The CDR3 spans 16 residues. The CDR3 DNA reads TGTGCCAGCAGCCCTTGGGACGAAAGCTCCTACAATGAGCAGTTCTTC. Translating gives CASSPWDESSYNEQFF.

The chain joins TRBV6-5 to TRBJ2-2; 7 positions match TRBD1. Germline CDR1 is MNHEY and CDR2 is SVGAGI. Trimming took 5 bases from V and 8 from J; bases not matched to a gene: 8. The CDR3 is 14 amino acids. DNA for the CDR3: TGTGCCAGCAGTAAGGCCACGGACAGGGGGGAGCTGTTTTTT. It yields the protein CASSKATDRGELFF.

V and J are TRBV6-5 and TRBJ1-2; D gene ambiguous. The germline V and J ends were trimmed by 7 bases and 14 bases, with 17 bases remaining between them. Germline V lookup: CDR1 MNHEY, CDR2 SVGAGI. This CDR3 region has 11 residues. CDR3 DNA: TGTGCCAGCACCGATCTGCACGATCTTACCTTC. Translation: CASTDLHDLTF.

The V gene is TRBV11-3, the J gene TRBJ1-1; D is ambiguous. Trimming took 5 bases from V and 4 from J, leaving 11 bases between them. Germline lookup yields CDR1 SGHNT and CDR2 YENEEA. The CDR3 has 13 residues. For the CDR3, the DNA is TGTGCCAGCAGCCTGGGTAGGTTCACTGAAGCTTTCTTT. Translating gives CASSLGRFTEAFF.

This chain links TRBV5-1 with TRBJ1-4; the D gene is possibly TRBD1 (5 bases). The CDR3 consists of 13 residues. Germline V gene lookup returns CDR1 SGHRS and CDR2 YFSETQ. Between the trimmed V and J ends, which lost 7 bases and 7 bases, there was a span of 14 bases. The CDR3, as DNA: TGCGCCAGCCGGGACCCTAAGAGTGAAAAACTGTTTTTT. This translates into CASRDPKSEKLFF.

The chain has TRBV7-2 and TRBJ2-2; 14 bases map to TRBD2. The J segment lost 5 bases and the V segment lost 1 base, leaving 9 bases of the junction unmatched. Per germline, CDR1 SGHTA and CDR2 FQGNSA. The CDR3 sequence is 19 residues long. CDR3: CASSLGWGLAGVETGELFF. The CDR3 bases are TGTGCCAGCAGCTTAGGGTGGGGACTAGCGGGAGTTGAGACCGGGGAGCTGTTTTTT.

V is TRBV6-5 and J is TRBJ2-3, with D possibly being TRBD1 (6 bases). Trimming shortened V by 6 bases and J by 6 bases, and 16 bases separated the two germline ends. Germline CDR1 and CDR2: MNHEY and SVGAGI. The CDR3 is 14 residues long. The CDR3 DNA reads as TGTGCCAGCAGAGCCCGAGGGCAGGGGGATACGCAGTATTTT. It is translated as CASRARGQGDTQYF.

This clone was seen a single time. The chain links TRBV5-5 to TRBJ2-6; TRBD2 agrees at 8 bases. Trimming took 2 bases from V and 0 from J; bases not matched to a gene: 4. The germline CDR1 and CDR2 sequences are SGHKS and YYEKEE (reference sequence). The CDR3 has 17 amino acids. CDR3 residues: CASSFVAGRSGANVLTF. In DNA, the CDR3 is TGTGCCAGCAGCTTCGTAGCGGGACGCTCTGGGGCCAACGTCCTGACTTTC.

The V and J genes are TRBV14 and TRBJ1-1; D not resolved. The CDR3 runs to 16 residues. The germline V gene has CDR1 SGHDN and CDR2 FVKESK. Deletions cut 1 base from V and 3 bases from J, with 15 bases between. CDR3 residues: CASSQAIGGGYTEAFF. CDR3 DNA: TGTGCCAGCAGCCAAGCGATAGGAGGAGGGTACACTGAAGCTTTCTTT.

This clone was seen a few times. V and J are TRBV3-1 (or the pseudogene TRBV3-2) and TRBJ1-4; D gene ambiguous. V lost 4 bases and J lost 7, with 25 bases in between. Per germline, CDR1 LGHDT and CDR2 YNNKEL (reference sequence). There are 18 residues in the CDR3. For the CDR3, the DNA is TGTGCCAGCAGCCCACGACACTCTCGGCTTCGAGCGGGTGAAAAACTGTTTTTT. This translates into CASSPRHSRLRAGEKLFF.

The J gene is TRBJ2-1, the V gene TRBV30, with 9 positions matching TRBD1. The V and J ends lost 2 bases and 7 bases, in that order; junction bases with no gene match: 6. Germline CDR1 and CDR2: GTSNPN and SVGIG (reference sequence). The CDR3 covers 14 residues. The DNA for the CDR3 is TGTGCCTGGAGTCCCCGGACAGGGGCGAATGAGCAGTTCTTC. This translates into CAWSPRTGANEQFF. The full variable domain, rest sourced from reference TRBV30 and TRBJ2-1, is SQTIHQWPATLVQPVGSPLSLECTVEGTSNPNLYWYRQAAGRGLQLLFYSVGIGQISSEVPQNLSASRPQDRQFILSSKKLLLSDSGFYLCAWSPRTGANEQFFGPGTRLTVL.

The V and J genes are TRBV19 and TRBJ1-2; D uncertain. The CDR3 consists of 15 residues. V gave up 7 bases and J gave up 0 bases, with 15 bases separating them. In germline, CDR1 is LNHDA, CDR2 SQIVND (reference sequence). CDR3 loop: CASMGGQPANYGYTF. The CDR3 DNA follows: TGTGCCAGTATGGGCGGGCAGCCCGCTAACTATGGCTACACCTTC.

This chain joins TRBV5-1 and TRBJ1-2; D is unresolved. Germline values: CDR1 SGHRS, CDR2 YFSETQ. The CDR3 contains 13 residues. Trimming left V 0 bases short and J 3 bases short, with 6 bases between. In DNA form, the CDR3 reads TGCGCCAGCAGCTTGGGTTGGGACTATGGCTACACCTTC. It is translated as CASSLGWDYGYTF.

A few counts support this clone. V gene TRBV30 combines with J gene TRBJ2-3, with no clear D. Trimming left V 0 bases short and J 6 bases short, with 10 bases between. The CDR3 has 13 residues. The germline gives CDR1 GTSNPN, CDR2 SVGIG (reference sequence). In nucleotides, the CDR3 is TGTGCCTGGAGTGTACTGTCCCGGGATACGCAGTATTTT. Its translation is CAWSVLSRDTQYF.

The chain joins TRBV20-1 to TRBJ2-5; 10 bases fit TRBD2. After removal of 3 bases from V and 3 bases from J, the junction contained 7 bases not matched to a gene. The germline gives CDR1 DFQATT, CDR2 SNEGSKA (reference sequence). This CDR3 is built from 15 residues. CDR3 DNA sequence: TGCAGTGCTAGTAGACTAGCGGGTAGAGAAGAGACCCAGTACTTC. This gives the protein CSASRLAGREETQYF.

The DNA of the CDR3 is TGCAGTGCTGGTGAGAGTCCAACCTACGAGCAGTACTTC. It is translated as CSAGESPTYEQYF. The chain couples TRBV20-1 to TRBJ2-7; D not certain. The CDR3 is 13 residues long. Germline loops: CDR1 DFQATT, CDR2 SNEGSKA (reference sequence). Trimming pared 5 bases from V and 2 bases from J, leaving 13 bases between.

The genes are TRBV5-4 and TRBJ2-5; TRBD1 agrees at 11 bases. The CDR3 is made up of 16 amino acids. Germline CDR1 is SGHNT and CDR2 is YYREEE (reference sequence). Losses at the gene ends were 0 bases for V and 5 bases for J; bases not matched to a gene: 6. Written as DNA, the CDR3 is TGTGCCAGCAGCTTGGGTGGACAGGGGGCGCGGGAGACCCAGTACTTC. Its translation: CASSLGGQGARETQYF. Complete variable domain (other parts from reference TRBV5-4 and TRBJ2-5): ETGVTQSPTHLIKTRGQQVTLRCSSQSGHNTVSWYQQALGQGPQFIFQYYREEENGRGNFPPRFSGLQFPNYSSELNVNALELDDSALYLCASSLGGQGARETQYFGPGTRLLVL.

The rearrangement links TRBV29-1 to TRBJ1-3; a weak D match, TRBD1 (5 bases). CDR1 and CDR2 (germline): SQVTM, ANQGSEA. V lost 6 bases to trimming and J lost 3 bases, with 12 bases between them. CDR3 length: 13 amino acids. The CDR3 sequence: CSVDRGNGNTIYF. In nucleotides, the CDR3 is TGCAGCGTGGACCGGGGGAATGGAAACACCATATATTTT.